This TCR beta chain was sequenced in a study of T cell changes during pregnancy in multiple sclerosis. Generated by immunoSEQ multiplex PCR, the TCRdb table keeps only in-frame clones and is missing some. The sample records thousands of clones, more than 75% being singletons. The sample was CD8+ T cells from peripheral blood mononuclear cells, taken in the second trimester of pregnancy. This receptor was obtained from a female donor in good health, enrolled as a control in a pregnancy study.

The CDR3 coding sequence is TGTGCCAGCAGTGCCTCGGGACACTCCAACTATGGCTACACCTTC. Translated, it gives CASSASGHSNYGYTF. The V and J genes are TRBV6-4 and TRBJ1-2; TRBD1 is a possible D gene (6 bases). V was cut by 4 bases and J by 2 bases, with 14 bases left in between. The CDR3 is 15 amino acids. The germline CDR1 and CDR2 sequences are MRHNA and SNTAGT.